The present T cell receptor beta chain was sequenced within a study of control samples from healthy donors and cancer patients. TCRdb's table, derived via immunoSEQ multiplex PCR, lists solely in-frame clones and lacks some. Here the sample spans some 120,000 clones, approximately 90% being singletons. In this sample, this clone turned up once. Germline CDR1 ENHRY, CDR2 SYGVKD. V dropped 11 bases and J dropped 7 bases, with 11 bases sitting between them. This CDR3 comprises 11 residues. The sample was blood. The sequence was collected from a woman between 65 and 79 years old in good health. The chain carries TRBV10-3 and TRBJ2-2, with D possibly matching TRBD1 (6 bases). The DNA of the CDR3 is TGTGCCGGCAGGGGTCACGGGGAGCTGTTTTTT. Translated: CAGRGHGELFF.